The rows below give T cell receptor beta chains drawn from one sample of a study of identical twins. TCRdb analysed the 5' RACE reads with MiXCR anew, one entry per CDR3 protein. The data hold roughly 290,000 distinct CDR3 sequences, with roughly 9% observed a single time. These records were also assigned to another study, of yellow fever vaccine responses in identical twins.

Material for sequencing was CD8+ T cells sorted from blood. All receptors come from a woman younger than 30 in good health. Both conserved end residues are part of each CDR3. Clone size is not always given. Where it is, it says once, few, many or a class for expanded clones.

clone_size v_call cdr3_aa
once TRBV28 CASSSRDAPQQYF
few TRBV7-2 CASSLAPGGAEGANVLTF
NA TRBV7-2 CASSLLGLAGGDEQYF
NA TRBV7-9 CASSLGGQGISDEQFF
NA TRBV5-1 CASSLWYRDPGELFF
few TRBV4-2 CASSQLSLAAGNTEAFF
few TRBV7-9 CASSLALSTYEQYF
many TRBV5-1 CASSLEATGGYNEQFF
many TRBV4-3 CASPQTADNNEQFF
few TRBV4-1 CASSHPGQGAHYEQYF
NA TRBV29-1 CSATGWNTDTQYF
many TRBV9 CASSVGARLETDTQYF
few TRBV27 CASSHSASSTDTQYF
NA TRBV11-1 CASSFSYGPYSQRDYEQYF
few TRBV20-1 CSARDRVAGPKETQYF
many TRBV7-2 CASSLGLAGVYEQYF
many TRBV10-3 CAISDQGSSYEQYF
NA TRBV28 CASSVRQGTDTQYF
many TRBV10-3 CAISGDFSYNEQFF
few TRBV20-1 CSARDLGGAYTGELFF
NA TRBV5-1 CASSLSLPPTTGVDDQYF
many TRBV12-3/TRBV12-4 CASSFGDSIQYF
many TRBV5-6 CASSLGSMMYQETQYF